These T cell receptor beta chains were read from a single sample in a study of Tregs in tolerant kidney transplant recipients. Sequencing was performed with immunoSEQ multiplex PCR; in TCRdb, only in-frame clones are kept and a portion is missing. Among around 50,000 clones, 65% to 85% were seen once, and the ten largest hold under 6.5%. The source material was CD4+ T cells from blood. These receptors were collected from a human donor in good health. Each CDR3 is given with its conserved first and last residue. D genes are given only for firm matches. Only part of the rows carry a size: once, few, many, or a class if the clone is expanded.

clone size: -; J gene: TRBJ1-2; V gene: TRBV9; D gene: TRBD1; CDR3 protein: CASSARTGDYGYTF; CDR3 DNA: TGTGCCAGCAGCGCCCGGACAGGGGACTATGGCTACACCTTC
clone size: -; J gene: TRBJ2-2; V gene: TRBV6-1; D gene: -; CDR3 protein: CASRSNLVIRELFF; CDR3 DNA: TGTGCCAGCAGATCAAACCTCGTGATTCGGGAGCTGTTTTTT
clone size: -; J gene: TRBJ2-1; V gene: TRBV5-1; D gene: TRBD2; CDR3 protein: CASSRLAGDNSYNEQFF; CDR3 DNA: TGCGCCAGCAGCCGACTAGCGGGGGACAACTCCTACAATGAGCAGTTCTTC
clone size: -; J gene: TRBJ1-3; V gene: TRBV11-3; D gene: -; CDR3 protein: CASSSRLQTGNTIYF; CDR3 DNA: TGTGCCAGCAGCTCTCGGCTACAGACTGGAAACACCATATATTTT
clone size: -; J gene: TRBJ2-7; V gene: TRBV4-1; D gene: -; CDR3 protein: CASSRGGITYEQYF; CDR3 DNA: TGCGCCAGCAGCCGAGGGGGGATCACCTACGAGCAGTACTTC
clone size: -; J gene: TRBJ2-7; V gene: TRBV6-6; D gene: -; CDR3 protein: CASSYSPRGTYDAYF; CDR3 DNA: TGTGCCAGCAGTTACTCCCCCAGGGGGACTTACGATGCGTACTTC
clone size: few; J gene: TRBJ1-2; V gene: TRBV4-1; D gene: -; CDR3 protein: CASSRGGGSGYGYTF; CDR3 DNA: TGCGCCAGCAGCCGCGGAGGAGGGTCGGGCTATGGCTACACCTTC
clone size: -; J gene: TRBJ1-5; V gene: TRBV28; D gene: TRBD1; CDR3 protein: CASRMTGTQPQHF; CDR3 DNA: TGTGCCAGCAGAATGACAGGGACTCAGCCCCAGCATTTT
clone size: once; J gene: TRBJ2-7; V gene: TRBV9; D gene: TRBD1; CDR3 protein: CASSGRDSTYEQYF; CDR3 DNA: TGTGCCAGCAGCGGCCGGGACAGCACCTACGAGCAGTACTTC
clone size: -; J gene: TRBJ2-2; V gene: TRBV5-1; D gene: -; CDR3 protein: CASSSLQVTGELFF; CDR3 DNA: TGCGCCAGCAGCTCCTTACAGGTTACCGGGGAGCTGTTTTTT
clone size: -; J gene: TRBJ1-5; V gene: TRBV18; D gene: -; CDR3 protein: CASSPLSSNQPQHF; CDR3 DNA: TGTGCCAGCTCACCACTCTCTAGCAATCAGCCCCAGCATTTT
clone size: -; J gene: TRBJ1-2; V gene: TRBV5-1; D gene: TRBD1; CDR3 protein: CASSANRGRVPLDGYTF; CDR3 DNA: TGCGCCAGCAGCGCCAACAGGGGGCGCGTCCCACTGGATGGCTACACCTTC
clone size: -; J gene: TRBJ1-4; V gene: TRBV9; D gene: -; CDR3 protein: CASSGPGNEKLFF; CDR3 DNA: TGTGCCAGCAGCGGTCCGGGTAATGAAAAACTGTTTTTT
clone size: -; J gene: TRBJ2-5; V gene: TRBV6-1; D gene: -; CDR3 protein: CASSEDGSETQYF; CDR3 DNA: TGTGCCAGCAGTGAAGATGGTTCGGAGACCCAGTACTTC
clone size: -; J gene: TRBJ2-7; V gene: TRBV9; D gene: TRBD2; CDR3 protein: CASSVGTSENNEQYF; CDR3 DNA: TGTGCCAGCAGCGTTGGGACTAGCGAAAACAACGAGCAGTACTTC
clone size: few; J gene: TRBJ2-7; V gene: TRBV19; D gene: -; CDR3 protein: CASSARIRDEQYF; CDR3 DNA: TGTGCCAGTAGTGCGCGCATCAGGGACGAGCAGTACTTC
clone size: once; J gene: TRBJ1-6; V gene: TRBV7-2; D gene: -; CDR3 protein: CASRPTTGINSPLHF; CDR3 DNA: TGTGCCAGCAGACCGACGACAGGCATAAATTCACCCCTCCACTTT
clone size: -; J gene: TRBJ1-1; V gene: TRBV11-3; D gene: -; CDR3 protein: CASSLVTGINTEAFF; CDR3 DNA: TGTGCCAGCAGCTTAGTGACAGGCATTAACACTGAAGCTTTCTTT
clone size: -; J gene: TRBJ2-1; V gene: TRBV5-1; D gene: TRBD1; CDR3 protein: CASSLVMVRDSSYNEQFF; CDR3 DNA: TGCGCCAGCAGCTTGGTGATGGTCCGGGACAGCTCCTACAATGAGCAGTTCTTC
clone size: once; J gene: TRBJ1-1; V gene: TRBV5-8; D gene: -; CDR3 protein: CASSLDGKNTEAFF; CDR3 DNA: TGTGCCAGCAGCTTGGACGGGAAGAACACTGAAGCTTTCTTT
clone size: -; J gene: TRBJ2-1; V gene: TRBV19; D gene: -; CDR3 protein: CASSKGTVEAEQFF; CDR3 DNA: TGTGCCAGTAGTAAAGGGACGGTGGAAGCTGAGCAGTTCTTC
clone size: once; J gene: TRBJ2-7; V gene: TRBV5-6; D gene: -; CDR3 protein: CASSLGGYEQYF; CDR3 DNA: TGTGCCAGCAGCTTGGGGGGCTACGAGCAGTACTTC
clone size: -; J gene: TRBJ2-3; V gene: TRBV7-3; D gene: -; CDR3 protein: CASSKSSTDTQYF; CDR3 DNA: TGTGCCAGCAGCAAATCTAGCACAGATACGCAGTATTTT
clone size: -; J gene: TRBJ1-2; V gene: TRBV10-1; D gene: -; CDR3 protein: CASSDPTPRLPLEGYTF; CDR3 DNA: TGCGCCAGCAGTGACCCCACCCCGAGGCTACCTTTGGAAGGCTACACCTTC
clone size: -; J gene: TRBJ2-7; V gene: TRBV27; D gene: -; CDR3 protein: CASSPPKASDYEQYF; CDR3 DNA: TGTGCCAGCAGTCCCCCTAAAGCGTCTGACTACGAGCAGTACTTC
clone size: few; J gene: TRBJ2-2; V gene: TRBV19; D gene: TRBD1; CDR3 protein: CASSILGTGVTGELFF; CDR3 DNA: TGTGCCAGTAGTATATTAGGGACAGGGGTAACCGGGGAGCTGTTTTTT
clone size: -; J gene: TRBJ2-3; V gene: TRBV9; D gene: -; CDR3 protein: CASSVVPTDTQYF; CDR3 DNA: TGTGCCAGCAGCGTAGTACCCACAGATACGCAGTATTTT
clone size: -; J gene: TRBJ1-6; V gene: TRBV10-3; D gene: -; CDR3 protein: CGTRRQVDSPLHF; CDR3 DNA: TGTGGGACCCGTCGACAGGTAGATTCACCCCTCCACTTT
clone size: -; J gene: TRBJ2-2; V gene: TRBV12-5; D gene: -; CDR3 protein: CASGSSTGELFF; CDR3 DNA: TGTGCTAGTGGCTCTTCCACCGGGGAGCTGTTTTTT
clone size: -; J gene: TRBJ1-1; V gene: TRBV27; D gene: -; CDR3 protein: CASSTGTYTEAFF; CDR3 DNA: TGTGCCAGCAGTACGGGGACGTACACTGAAGCTTTCTTT
clone size: once; J gene: TRBJ1-5; V gene: TRBV7-2; D gene: -; CDR3 protein: CASSLSGHQPQHF; CDR3 DNA: TGTGCCAGCAGCTTGTCCGGGCATCAGCCCCAGCATTTT
clone size: -; J gene: TRBJ1-2; V gene: TRBV2; D gene: -; CDR3 protein: CASSGPPGGNYDYTF; CDR3 DNA: TGTGCCAGCAGTGGGCCCCCGGGCGGTAACTATGACTACACCTTC
clone size: -; J gene: TRBJ1-6; V gene: TRBV6-4; D gene: -; CDR3 protein: CASSRGPTNSPLHF; CDR3 DNA: TGTGCCAGCAGTCGTGGACCCACCAATTCACCCCTCCACTTT
clone size: -; J gene: TRBJ1-1; V gene: TRBV19; D gene: TRBD1; CDR3 protein: CASTRGQGKQNTEAFF; CDR3 DNA: TGTGCCAGCACACGGGGACAGGGGAAGCAGAACACTGAAGCTTTCTTT
clone size: -; J gene: TRBJ1-6; V gene: TRBV10-3; D gene: -; CDR3 protein: CAISESISNSPLHF; CDR3 DNA: TGTGCCATCAGTGAGTCTATTTCAAATTCACCCCTCCACTTT
clone size: -; J gene: TRBJ2-7; V gene: TRBV5-1; D gene: -; CDR3 protein: CASSLNYEQYF; CDR3 DNA: TGCGCCAGCAGCTTGAACTACGAGCAGTACTTC
clone size: -; J gene: TRBJ1-2; V gene: TRBV11-2; D gene: -; CDR3 protein: CASSLTDSYYGYTF; CDR3 DNA: TGTGCCAGCAGTCTAACCGACAGTTACTATGGCTACACCTTC
clone size: once; J gene: TRBJ2-1; V gene: TRBV7-3; D gene: TRBD2; CDR3 protein: CASSLKGLNEQFF; CDR3 DNA: TGTGCCAGCAGCTTAAAGGGACTAAATGAGCAGTTCTTC
clone size: many; J gene: TRBJ1-2; V gene: TRBV7-9; D gene: -; CDR3 protein: CASSLAVQNYGYTF; CDR3 DNA: TGTGCCAGCAGCTTAGCTGTCCAGAACTATGGCTACACCTTC
clone size: medium-sized; J gene: TRBJ1-2; V gene: TRBV7-9; D gene: TRBD1; CDR3 protein: CASSPDRGYGYTF; CDR3 DNA: TGTGCCAGCAGCCCCGACAGGGGATATGGCTACACCTTC
clone size: -; J gene: TRBJ2-5; V gene: TRBV10-3; D gene: -; CDR3 protein: CAISESVSGGETQYF; CDR3 DNA: TGTGCCATCAGTGAGTCGGTCAGCGGTGGAGAGACCCAGTACTTC
clone size: -; J gene: TRBJ2-7; V gene: TRBV20-1; D gene: TRBD2; CDR3 protein: CSANAGGGQYF; CDR3 DNA: TGCAGTGCTAACGCCGGGGGGGGGCAGTACTTC
clone size: once; J gene: TRBJ2-5; V gene: TRBV11-3; D gene: TRBD2; CDR3 protein: CASSPGGNEETQYF; CDR3 DNA: TGTGCCAGCAGCCCGGGAGGGAACGAAGAGACCCAGTACTTC
clone size: few; J gene: TRBJ2-1; V gene: TRBV15; D gene: TRBD2; CDR3 protein: CATSRDRAGGPYNEQFF; CDR3 DNA: TGTGCCACCAGCAGAGATAGGGCGGGGGGGCCCTACAATGAGCAGTTCTTC
clone size: few; J gene: TRBJ1-1; V gene: TRBV5-4; D gene: TRBD1; CDR3 protein: CASSLGGGLNTEAFF; CDR3 DNA: TGTGCCAGCAGCTTAGGAGGGGGCCTGAACACTGAAGCTTTCTTT
clone size: -; J gene: TRBJ2-5; V gene: TRBV5-4; D gene: -; CDR3 protein: CASSLRLGGQETQYF; CDR3 DNA: TGTGCCAGCAGCCTAAGACTAGGGGGGCAAGAGACCCAGTACTTC
clone size: -; J gene: TRBJ1-3; V gene: TRBV7-9; D gene: -; CDR3 protein: CASSLVGGAPGNTIYF; CDR3 DNA: TGTGCCAGCAGCTTAGTAGGAGGGGCCCCTGGAAACACCATATATTTT